Listed here are 9 T cell receptor beta chains from one sample, sequenced in a study of tumor and adjacent non-tumor tissue in lung cancer. RNA was extracted from bulk tissue without any cell sorting. This non-tumor lung sample came from over 3 cm beyond the tumor edge. TCRbeta libraries were built with three rounds of nested PCR, modified from ARM-PCR. TCRdb fed the multiplex PCR reads into MiXCR, producing one record per CDR3 protein. Seen here are about 86,000 distinct CDR3 sequences, around 82% observed once, and the top ten hold just over 20%. The sequencing sample was made of distant non-tumor lung tissue. Receptors were obtained from a woman between 50 and 59 years old with non-small cell lung cancer.

Many counts were recorded for this clonotype. V gene TRBV5-1 combines with J gene TRBJ2-7, with TRBD1 identical over 9 bases. With V trimmed by 3 bases and J by 5 bases, 6 bases remained unmatched. CDR1 SGHRS and CDR2 YFSETQ come from the germline V gene. The CDR3 sequence is 14 residues long. The CDR3 loop reads CASSSGQGFHEQYF. CDR3 nucleotides: TGCGCCAGCAGCTCCGGACAGGGGTTCCACGAGCAGTACTTC. The full variable domain, with the rest looked up from reference TRBV5-1 and TRBJ2-7, is KAGVTQTPRYLIKTRGQQVTLSCSPISGHRSVSWYQQTPGQGLQFLFEYFSETQRNKGNFPGRFSGRQFSNSRSEMNVSTLELGDSALYLCASSSGQGFHEQYFGPGTRLTVT.

This chain joins TRBV11-3 and TRBJ1-3, with no clear D. Per germline, CDR1 SGHNT and CDR2 YENEEA. V lost 3 bases to trimming and J lost 5 bases, with 14 bases between them. This CDR3 has 15 residues. Here the CDR3 reads CASSFSDERRNTIYF. CDR3 nucleotides: TGTGCCAGCAGCTTTTCCGACGAAAGGAGAAACACCATATATTTT.

A word on this clonotype: This may be a read error: a much more frequent sequence differs by one nucleotide. The chain uses TRBV10-3 and TRBJ1-1, with 7 nucleotides matching TRBD1. Germline CDR1 is ENHRY and CDR2 is SYGVKD. There are 13 residues in the CDR3. The CDR3 DNA sequence: TGTGCCATCAGCGACAGGGCTTCCCCTGAAGCTCTCTTT. This encodes CAISDRASPEALF.

As concerns this clonotype: The junction and the germline gene differ at one end; a read error may be behind it. This chain links TRBV6-1 with TRBJ2-7, with D perhaps matching TRBD1 or TRBD2 (5 bases each). The CDR3 extends over 15 amino acids. Germline V gives CDR1 MNHNS, CDR2 SASEGT. Written as DNA, the CDR3 is TGTGCCGGCGGGTCCCGGGGCGACGGCCCCTACAAGCAGTACTTT. This translates into CAGGSRGDGPYKQYF.

V is TRBV4-1 and J is TRBJ2-7; D may be TRBD2 (6 bases). V was cut by 9 bases and J by 5 bases, with 20 bases left in between. The CDR3 contains 14 residues. Per germline, CDR1 MGHRA and CDR2 YSYEKL. The CDR3 nucleotides are TGCGCCAGTAGACCCAGGATAGGAGGGAACGAGCAGTACTTC. This sequence encodes CASRPRIGGNEQYF.

As for this clonotype: This may stem from a read error, because a much larger clone lies one nucleotide away. The chain joins TRBV20-1 to TRBJ2-7; a weak D match, TRBD1 (6 bases). Germline V CDR1 and CDR2: DFQATT, SNEGSKA (reference sequence). Trimming pared 8 bases from V and 0 bases from J, leaving 11 bases between. The CDR3 covers 12 residues. The CDR3 region has the DNA TGCAGTCTGACAGGTTCCTCCTACGAGCAGTACTTC. Its protein is CSLTGSSYEQYF.

The chain couples TRBV6-6 to TRBJ1-1, with TRBD1 matching 7 bases. The CDR3 sequence is 15 residues long. Per the germline V gene, CDR1 is MNHNY and CDR2 is SVGAGI (reference sequence). For the CDR3, the DNA is TGTATCAGCAGTCTCCGACAGGGATTGGACACTGAAGCTTTCTTT. Translated: CISSLRQGLDTEAFF.

In the case of this clonotype: The CDR3 end shows no conserved phenylalanine or tryptophan, and so a read error is likely. CDR3 coding DNA: TGCAGCGATGTATATCAACAGGGAGGCTACGAGCAGTACTCC. The encoded protein is CSDVYQQGGYEQYS. The chain joins TRBV29-1 to TRBJ2-7; the D gene could be TRBD1 or TRBD2 (6 bases each). Looked up from germline, CDR1 is SQVTM and CDR2 is ANQGSEA. Trimming cost V 7 bases and J 3 bases, with 19 bases left between them. The CDR3 is made up of 14 amino acids.

This clonotype was detected only once. One end of the junction varies from germline; a read error may be responsible. The chain links TRBV12-3 or TRBV12-4 to TRBJ2-3, with D tentatively TRBD1 or TRBD2 (5 bases each). The CDR3 runs to 14 residues. CDR3 loop: CASRPSGGTGTQYF. The CDR3, as DNA: TGTGCCAGCAGGCCCAGTGGAGGCACAGGTACGCAGTATTTT.